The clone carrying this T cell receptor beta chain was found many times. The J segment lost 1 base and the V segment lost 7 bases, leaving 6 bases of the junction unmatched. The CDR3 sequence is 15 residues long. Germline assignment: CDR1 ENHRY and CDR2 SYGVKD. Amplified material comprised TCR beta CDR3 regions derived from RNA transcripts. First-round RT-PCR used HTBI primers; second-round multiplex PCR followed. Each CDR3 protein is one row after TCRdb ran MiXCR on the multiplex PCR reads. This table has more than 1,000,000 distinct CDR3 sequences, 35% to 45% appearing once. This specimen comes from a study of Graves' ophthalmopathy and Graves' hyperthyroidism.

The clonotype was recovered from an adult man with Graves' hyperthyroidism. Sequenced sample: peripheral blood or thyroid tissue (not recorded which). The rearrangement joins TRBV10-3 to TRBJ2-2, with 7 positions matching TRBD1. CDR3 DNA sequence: TGTGCCATCACCCCGGGACAGAAGAACACCGGGGAGCTGTTTTTT. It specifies CAITPGQKNTGELFF.